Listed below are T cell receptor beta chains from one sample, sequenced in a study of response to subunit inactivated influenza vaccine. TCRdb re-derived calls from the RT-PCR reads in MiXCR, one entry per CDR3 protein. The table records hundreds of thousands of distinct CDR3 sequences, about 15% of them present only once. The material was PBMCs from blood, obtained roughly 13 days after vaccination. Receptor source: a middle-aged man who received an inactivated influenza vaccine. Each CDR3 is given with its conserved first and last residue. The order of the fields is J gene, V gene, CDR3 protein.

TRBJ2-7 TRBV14 CASRPGHTYEQYF
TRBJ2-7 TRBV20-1 CSPHLERQYF
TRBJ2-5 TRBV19 CASSMQGIGTQYF
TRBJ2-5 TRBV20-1 CSARGQGTETQYF
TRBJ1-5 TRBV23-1 CASSQLGYSNQPQHF
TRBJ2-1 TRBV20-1 CSAKDHLDEQFF
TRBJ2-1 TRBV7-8 CASSQGGGRDYHNEQFF
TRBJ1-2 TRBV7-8 CASSLRLNYGYTF
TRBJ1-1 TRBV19 CASSIETFSEAFF
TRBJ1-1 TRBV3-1 CASSQGSHPDSEAFF
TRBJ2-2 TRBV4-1 CASSGRGPPNTGELFF
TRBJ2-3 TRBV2 CASGGLAGITDTQYF
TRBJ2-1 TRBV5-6 CASSLGGLQVGGSYNEQFF
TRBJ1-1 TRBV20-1 CSATPGGGSTEAFF
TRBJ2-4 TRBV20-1 CSAEDRGKNIQYF
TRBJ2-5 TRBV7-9 CASSYLGSGTQYF